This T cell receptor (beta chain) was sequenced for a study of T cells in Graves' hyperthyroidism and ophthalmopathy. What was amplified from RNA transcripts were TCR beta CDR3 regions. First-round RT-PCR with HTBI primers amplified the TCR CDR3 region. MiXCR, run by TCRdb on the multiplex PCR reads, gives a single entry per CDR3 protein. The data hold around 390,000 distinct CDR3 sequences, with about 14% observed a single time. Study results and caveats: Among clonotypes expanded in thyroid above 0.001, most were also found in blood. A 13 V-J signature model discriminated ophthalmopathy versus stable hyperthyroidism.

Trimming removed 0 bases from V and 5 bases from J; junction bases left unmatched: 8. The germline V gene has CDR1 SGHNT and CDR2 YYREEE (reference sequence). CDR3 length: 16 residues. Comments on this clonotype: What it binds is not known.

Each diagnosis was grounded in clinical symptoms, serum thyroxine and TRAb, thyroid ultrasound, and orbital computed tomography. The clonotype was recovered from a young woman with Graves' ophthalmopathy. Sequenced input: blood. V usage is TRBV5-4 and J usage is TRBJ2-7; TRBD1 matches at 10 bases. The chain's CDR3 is CASSLDPGQGNNEQYF. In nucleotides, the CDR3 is TGTGCCAGCAGCTTGGACCCGGGACAGGGGAATAACGAGCAGTACTTC. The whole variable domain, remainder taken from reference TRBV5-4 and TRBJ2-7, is ETGVTQSPTHLIKTRGQQVTLRCSSQSGHNTVSWYQQALGQGPQFIFQYYREEENGRGNFPPRFSGLQFPNYSSELNVNALELDDSALYLCASSLDPGQGNNEQYFGPGTRLTVT.